These 19 T cell receptor beta chains were all obtained from the same sample, sequenced in a study of blood T cell repertoires in COVID-19. Libraries were prepared by immunoSEQ multiplex PCR; TCRdb keeps only in-frame clonotypes and omits some of them. This table has approximately 50,000 clones, roughly 90% appearing once. Sequencing was carried out using peripheral blood. The receptors here all came from a human donor in a cohort sampled during active COVID-19.

The V gene is TRBV11-2, the J gene TRBJ1-2, with D possibly being TRBD1 (6 bases). In germline, CDR1 is SGHAT, CDR2 FQNNGV. V was cut by 5 bases and J by 5 bases, with 12 bases left in between. The CDR3 is 13 amino acids. CDR3 region: CASSKIGQYGYTF. The CDR3 nucleotides read TGTGCCAGCAGCAAGATTGGACAGTATGGCTACACCTTC.

The chain has TRBV9 and TRBJ2-6; D may be TRBD1 (5 bases). V dropped 0 bases and J dropped 1 base, with 17 bases sitting between them. CDR3 length: 19 residues. The germline gives CDR1 SGDLS, CDR2 YYNGEE. CDR3 coding DNA: TGTGCCAGCAGCGTAGGAGTTGGGGCTGACCGTTCTGGGGCCAACGTCCTGACTTTC. It is translated as CASSVGVGADRSGANVLTF.

Only one count was recorded for this clone. The chain joins TRBV5-4 to TRBJ2-7, with D tentatively TRBD1 (5 bases). The CDR3 length is 13 residues. V lost 0 bases, J lost 5 bases, and 9 bases lay in between. CDR1 is SGHNT and CDR2 is YYREEE in the germline V gene (reference sequence). The CDR3 DNA sequence: TGTGCCAGCAGCTTGGGACAGTCAGACGAGCAGTACTTC. It translates to CASSLGQSDEQYF.

V usage is TRBV12-3 or TRBV12-4 and J usage is TRBJ2-7, with TRBD2 as a possible D gene (5 bases). The CDR3 length is 13 residues. The ends were cut back, 2 bases at V and 2 bases at J, with 7 bases in the middle. The CDR3 loop is CASSLTSAYEQYF. The CDR3 bases are TGTGCCAGCAGTTTAACTAGTGCCTACGAGCAGTACTTC.

The chain carries TRBV9 and TRBJ2-3; D remains ambiguous. V was trimmed by 0 bases and J by 6 bases, leaving 14 bases between them. The germline CDR1 and CDR2 sequences are SGDLS and YYNGEE. The CDR3 length is 15 residues. The CDR3 here is CASSVAIHYKDTQYF. The CDR3 DNA reads TGTGCCAGCAGCGTAGCTATTCACTACAAGGATACGCAGTATTTT.

The chain employs TRBV3-1 (or the pseudogene TRBV3-2) and TRBJ2-2, with D possibly matching TRBD2 (6 bases). This CDR3 region has 16 residues. Germline V CDR1 and CDR2: LGHDT, YNNKEL (reference sequence). Trimming left V 3 bases short and J 6 bases short, with 17 bases between. Here the CDR3 reads CASSQSGEIPSGELFF. The CDR3 DNA reads TGTGCCAGCAGCCAGTCGGGGGAGATACCCTCCGGGGAGCTGTTTTTT.

This rearrangement joins TRBV18 to TRBJ1-1; D is undetermined. The germline V gene has CDR1 KGHSH and CDR2 LQKENI. Trimming stripped 8 bases from V and 1 base from J, with 8 bases between. CDR3 length: 12 amino acids. This CDR3 reads CASGETNTEAFF. CDR3 coding DNA: TGTGCCAGCGGAGAAACGAACACTGAAGCTTTCTTT. Full variable domain (missing parts from reference TRBV18 and TRBJ1-1): NAGVMQNPRHLVRRRGQEARLRCSPMKGHSHVYWYRQLPEEGLKFMVYLQKENIIDESGMPKERFSAEFPKEGPSILRIQQVVRGDSAAYFCASGETNTEAFFGQGTRLTVV.

This chain uses TRBV27 with TRBJ2-1; 7 bases fit TRBD2. The CDR3 consists of 16 residues. Germline CDR1 and CDR2: MNHEY and SMNVEV (reference sequence). V lost 2 bases to trimming and J lost 0 bases; unmatched junction nucleotides: 4. The CDR3 DNA is TGTGCCAGCAGTTTACTCGGCGGGAGCTCCTACAATGAGCAGTTCTTC. Its translation is CASSLLGGSSYNEQFF.

The chain couples TRBV2 to TRBJ2-3; TRBD2 aligns across 7 bases. This CDR3 region has 15 residues. The ends lost 1 base at V and 6 bases at J; junction bases unmatched: 7. The germline gives CDR1 SNHLY, CDR2 FYNNEI. In nucleotides, the CDR3 is TGTGCCAGCAGTGAAGAGTCGGGAGGTGTGGATACGCAGTATTTT. It specifies CASSEESGGVDTQYF.

This clone was detected only once. V is TRBV5-8 and J is TRBJ1-1, with D unclear. V lost 1 base and J 11 bases, leaving 9 bases between the germline ends. The V gene's germline CDR1 is SGHTS and CDR2 YDEGEE. This CDR3 contains 11 residues. The CDR3 region is CASSLTQLAFF. CDR3 in DNA: TGTGCCAGCAGCTTGACACAGTTGGCTTTCTTT.

This chain joins TRBV19 and TRBJ1-2, with D possibly matching TRBD1 (6 bases). CDR1 and CDR2 from the germline V gene are LNHDA and SQIVND (reference sequence). The CDR3 is 13 residues long. Trimming took 6 bases from V and 4 from J, leaving 12 bases between them. CDR3 coding DNA: TGTGCCAGTAGCCCACAGGGAGTCTATGGCTACACCTTC. It specifies CASSPQGVYGYTF.

This chain uses TRBV11-2 with TRBJ1-3; D gene unclear. V gave up 5 bases and J gave up 4 bases, with 6 bases separating them. Per germline, CDR1 SGHAT and CDR2 FQNNGV. This CDR3 is 12 amino acids long. The CDR3 nucleotides read TGTGCCAGCAGCCTTTTCGGAAACACCATATATTTT. As protein: CASSLFGNTIYF.

CDR3 in DNA: TGTGCCAGCAGCTTGCCGACAGGGCTCGGGGCCAACGTCCTGACTTTC. Translating gives CASSLPTGLGANVLTF. This chain joins TRBV5-4 and TRBJ2-6; 7 nucleotides align to TRBD1. The germline gives CDR1 SGHNT, CDR2 YYREEE (reference sequence). The junction had 5 bases not matched to a gene; V was cut back by 1 base and J by 4 bases. The CDR3 contains 16 residues.

Only a few counts were recorded for this clone. CDR3 amino acids: CATSPGQGNSGNTIYF. The CDR3 DNA follows: TGTGCCACCTCACCTGGACAGGGTAACTCTGGAAACACCATATATTTT. V usage is TRBV19 and J usage is TRBJ1-3; the match to TRBD1 covers 8 bases. Germline V gene data show CDR1 as LNHDA and CDR2 as SQIVND (reference sequence). The CDR3 has 16 residues. With V trimmed by 10 bases and J by 0 bases, 11 bases remained unmatched.

The chain combines TRBV6-5 with TRBJ1-2, with 7 positions matching TRBD1. This CDR3 has 15 amino acids. Germline values: CDR1 MNHEY, CDR2 SVGAGI. J was trimmed by 2 bases and V by 0 bases; bases with no gene match: 3. CDR3 sequence: CASSYSGRGNYGYTF. In DNA form, the CDR3 reads TGTGCCAGCAGTTACTCTGGCAGGGGGAACTATGGCTACACCTTC.

The chain combines TRBV5-1 with TRBJ2-7; 11 bases are shared with TRBD2. The V segment lost 1 base and the J segment 6 bases; nucleotides outside the gene matches: 6. There are 15 residues in the CDR3. Germline-derived CDR1 and CDR2 are SGHRS and YFSETQ. This CDR3 reads CASSLTSGSPGEQYF. The CDR3 coding sequence is TGCGCCAGCAGCTTGACTAGCGGGAGTCCTGGCGAGCAGTACTTC.

This chain uses TRBV4-1 with TRBJ2-3, with a tentative D call TRBD2 (5 bases). This CDR3 contains 19 residues. Germline lookup yields CDR1 MGHRA and CDR2 YSYEKL. V lost 1 base and J 0 bases, leaving 20 bases between the germline ends. CDR3 sequence (DNA): TGCGCCAGCAGCCAAGGAGCCAGGTTCCTAGCACCAAGCACAGATACGCAGTATTTT. This codes for CASSQGARFLAPSTDTQYF.

As DNA, the CDR3 is TGTGCCAGCAGCTCCACGGGTTCTGGGTATTCACCCCTCCACTTT. Residues: CASSSTGSGYSPLHF. The chain recombines TRBV11-3 with TRBJ1-6; D gene unclear. Germline-derived CDR1 and CDR2 are SGHNT and YENEEA. CDR3 length: 15 residues. V was shortened by 4 bases and J by 8 bases, with 15 bases between the two germline ends.

V usage is TRBV20-1 and J usage is TRBJ2-3; D is unclear. The CDR3 is made up of 10 amino acids. Trimming pared 7 bases from V and 6 bases from J, leaving 8 bases between. Germline V gene data show CDR1 as DFQATT and CDR2 as SNEGSKA (reference sequence). In DNA form, the CDR3 reads TGCAGTGTGAAGAGGGATACGCAGTATTTT. Protein: CSVKRDTQYF.